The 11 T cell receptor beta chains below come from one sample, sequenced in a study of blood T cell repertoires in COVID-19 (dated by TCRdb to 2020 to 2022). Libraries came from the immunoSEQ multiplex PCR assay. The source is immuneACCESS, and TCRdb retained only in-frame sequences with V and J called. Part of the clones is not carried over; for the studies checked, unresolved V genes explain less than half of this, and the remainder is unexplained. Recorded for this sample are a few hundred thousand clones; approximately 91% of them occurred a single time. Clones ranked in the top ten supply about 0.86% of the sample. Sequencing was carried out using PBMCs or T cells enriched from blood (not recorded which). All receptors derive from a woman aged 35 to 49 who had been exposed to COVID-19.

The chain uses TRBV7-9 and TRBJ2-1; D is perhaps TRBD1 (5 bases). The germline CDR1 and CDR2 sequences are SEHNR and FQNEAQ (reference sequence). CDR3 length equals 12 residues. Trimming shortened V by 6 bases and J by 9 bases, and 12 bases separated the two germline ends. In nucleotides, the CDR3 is TGTGCCAGCAGTCAGGGTGAGGTTGAGCAGTTCTTC. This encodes CASSQGEVEQFF.

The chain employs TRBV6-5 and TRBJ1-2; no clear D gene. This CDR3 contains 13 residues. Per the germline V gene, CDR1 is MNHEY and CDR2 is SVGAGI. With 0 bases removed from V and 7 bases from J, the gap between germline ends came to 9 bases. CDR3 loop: CASSYSSAGGYTF. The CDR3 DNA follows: TGTGCCAGCAGTTACTCGAGCGCTGGTGGCTACACCTTC.

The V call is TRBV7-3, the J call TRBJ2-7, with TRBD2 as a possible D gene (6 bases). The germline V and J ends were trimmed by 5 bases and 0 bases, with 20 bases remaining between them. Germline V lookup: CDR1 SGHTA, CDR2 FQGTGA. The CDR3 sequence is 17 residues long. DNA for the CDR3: TGTGCCAGCAGCGGACCCAGGGACTTTGCCAACTCCTACGAGCAGTACTTC. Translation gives CASSGPRDFANSYEQYF. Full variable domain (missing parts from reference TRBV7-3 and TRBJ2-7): GAGVSQTPSNKVTEKGKYVELRCDPISGHTALYWYRQSLGQGPEFLIYFQGTGAADDSGLPNDRFFAVRPEGSVSTLKIQRTERGDSAVYLCASSGPRDFANSYEQYFGPGTRLTVT.

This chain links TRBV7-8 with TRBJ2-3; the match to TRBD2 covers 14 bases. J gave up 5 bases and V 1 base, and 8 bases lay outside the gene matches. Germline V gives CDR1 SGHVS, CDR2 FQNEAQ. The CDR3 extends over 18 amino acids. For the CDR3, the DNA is TGTGCCAGCAGCTTAGATCAGGGACTAGCGGGAGTTATAGATACGCAGTATTTT. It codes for CASSLDQGLAGVIDTQYF.

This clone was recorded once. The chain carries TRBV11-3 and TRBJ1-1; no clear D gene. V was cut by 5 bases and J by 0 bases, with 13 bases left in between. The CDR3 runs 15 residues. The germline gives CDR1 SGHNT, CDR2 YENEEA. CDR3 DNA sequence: TGTGCCAGCAGCGAGGGAGGGTTGATGAACACTGAAGCTTTCTTT. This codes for CASSEGGLMNTEAFF.

The CDR3 sequence is CASSQSGKVHGYTF. CDR3 nucleotides: TGTGCCAGCAGCCAATCAGGGAAAGTTCACGGCTACACCTTC. The V gene is TRBV14, the J gene TRBJ1-2; a weak D match, TRBD1 (5 bases). Germline values: CDR1 SGHDN, CDR2 FVKESK. The ends were cut back, 2 bases at V and 8 bases at J, with 15 bases in the middle. The CDR3 is 14 residues long. The full variable domain, its missing parts supplied by reference TRBV14 and TRBJ1-2, is EAGVTQFPSHSVIEKGQTVTLRCDPISGHDNLYWYRRVMGKEIKFLLHFVKESKQDESGMPNNRFLAERTGGTYSTLKVQPAELEDSGVYFCASSQSGKVHGYTFGSGTRLTVV.

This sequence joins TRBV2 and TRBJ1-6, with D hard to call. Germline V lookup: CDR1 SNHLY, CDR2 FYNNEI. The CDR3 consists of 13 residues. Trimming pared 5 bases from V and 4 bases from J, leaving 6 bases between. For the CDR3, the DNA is TGTGCCAGCAGTCCAGGATATAATTCACCCCTCCACTTT. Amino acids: CASSPGYNSPLHF.

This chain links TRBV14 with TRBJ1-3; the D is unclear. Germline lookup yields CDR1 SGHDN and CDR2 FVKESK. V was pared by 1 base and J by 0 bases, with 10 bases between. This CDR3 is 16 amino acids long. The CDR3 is CASSQAGWLSGNTIYF. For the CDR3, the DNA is TGTGCCAGCAGCCAAGCAGGTTGGCTCTCTGGAAACACCATATATTTT.

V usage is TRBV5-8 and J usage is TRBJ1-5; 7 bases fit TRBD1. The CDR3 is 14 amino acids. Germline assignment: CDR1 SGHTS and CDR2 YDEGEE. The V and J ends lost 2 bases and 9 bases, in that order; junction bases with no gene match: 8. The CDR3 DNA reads TGTGCCAGCAGCTTCGGACAGGCCGACCTGCCCCAGCATTTT. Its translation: CASSFGQADLPQHF.

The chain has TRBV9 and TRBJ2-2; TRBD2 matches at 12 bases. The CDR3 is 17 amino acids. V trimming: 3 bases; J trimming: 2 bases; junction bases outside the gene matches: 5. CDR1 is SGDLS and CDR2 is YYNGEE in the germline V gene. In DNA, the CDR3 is TGTGCCAGCAGCGCACGGACTAGCGGGGTAAACACCGGGGAGCTGTTTTTT. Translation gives CASSARTSGVNTGELFF.

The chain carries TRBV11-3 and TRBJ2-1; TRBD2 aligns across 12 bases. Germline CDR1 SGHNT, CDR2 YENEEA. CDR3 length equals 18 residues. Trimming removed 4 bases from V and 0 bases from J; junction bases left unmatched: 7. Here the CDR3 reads CASSWASGRASSYNEQFF. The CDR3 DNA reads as TGTGCCAGCAGCTGGGCTAGCGGGAGGGCTAGCTCCTACAATGAGCAGTTCTTC.